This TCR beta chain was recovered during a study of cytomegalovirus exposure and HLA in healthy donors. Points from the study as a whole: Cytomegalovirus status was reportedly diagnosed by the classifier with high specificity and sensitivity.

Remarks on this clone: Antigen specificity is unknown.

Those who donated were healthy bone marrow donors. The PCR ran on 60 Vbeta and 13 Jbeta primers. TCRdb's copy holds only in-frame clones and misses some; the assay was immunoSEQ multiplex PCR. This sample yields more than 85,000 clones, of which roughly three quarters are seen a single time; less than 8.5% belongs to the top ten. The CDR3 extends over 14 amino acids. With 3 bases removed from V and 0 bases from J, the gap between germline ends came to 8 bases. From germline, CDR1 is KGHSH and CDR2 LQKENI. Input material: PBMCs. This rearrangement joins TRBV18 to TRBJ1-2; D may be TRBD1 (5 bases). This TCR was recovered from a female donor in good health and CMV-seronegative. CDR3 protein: CASSPGQANYGYTF. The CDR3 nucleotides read TGTGCCAGCTCACCGGGGCAAGCTAACTATGGCTACACCTTC.